The TCR beta chain described here comes from a study of T cell changes during pregnancy in multiple sclerosis. Trimming stripped 5 bases from V and 4 bases from J, with 11 bases between. This CDR3 region has 13 residues. Germline V lookup: CDR1 MNHEY, CDR2 SMNVEV (reference sequence). The assay was immunoSEQ multiplex PCR, and TCRdb's table has in-frame clones only and misses some. The sample has tens of thousands of clones, approximately 92% seen once. The chain is built from TRBV27 and TRBJ1-2; no definite D call. This sequence originates from a female donor in good health, enrolled as a control in a pregnancy study. Source: peripheral blood, taken after pregnancy. CDR3 amino acids: CASSMIASYGYTF. Here the CDR3 DNA reads TGTGCCAGCAGTATGATAGCTTCCTATGGCTACACCTTC.